Included here is one TCR beta chain sequence, with context. This specimen belongs to a study of T cell changes during pregnancy in multiple sclerosis. Data came from immunoSEQ multiplex PCR; TCRdb stores just in-frame clones and leaves some out. Of 70,000 to 95,000 clones detected, around 93% appear once; the ten largest clones hold around 4.5%. CDR1 is MGHRA, CDR2 YSYEKL, per germline. This CDR3 has 15 residues. V was clipped by 1 base and J by 5 bases, with 14 bases between them. The chain links TRBV4-1 to TRBJ1-1; maybe TRBD1 (5 bases). This TCR was recovered from a female donor with multiple sclerosis, enrolled in a pregnancy study. This specimen was peripheral blood, taken in the first trimester of pregnancy. The CDR3 sequence: CASSQVGGVDTEAFF. CDR3 nucleotide sequence: TGCGCCAGCAGCCAAGTCGGAGGGGTGGATACTGAAGCTTTCTTT.